This is a list of T cell receptor beta chains from one sample in a study of T cell repertoires in cytomegalovirus infection. MiXCR was run by TCRdb on the reads, yielding one entry per CDR3 protein. The sample gives 200,000 to 300,000 distinct CDR3 sequences, roughly 10% of which show up once; over 13% is in the top ten. The sequenced sample was PBMCs. The receptors shown here come from a human donor in good health (CMV status not recorded). Some clones in this sample may be carry-over from other donors' samples. The CDR3 runs from the conserved cysteine through the conserved F or W. D genes are given only for firm matches. Clone sizes are given selectively: once, few, many, or a class where the clone is expanded.

clone_size cdr3_length j_call d_call v_call cdr3_nt cdr3_aa
many 14 TRBJ2-1 . TRBV6-2/TRBV6-3 TGTGCCAGCAGTCGGGACCAAACCCGCAATGAGCAGTTCTTC CASSRDQTRNEQFF
. 14 TRBJ1-5 . TRBV5-5 TGTGCCAGCAGCTTCTTCAAGGAAAATCAGCCCCAGCATTTT CASSFFKENQPQHF
many 15 TRBJ1-1 . TRBV11-2 TGTGCCAGCAGCGCGACGGATAGACCGAACACTGAAGCTTTCTTT CASSATDRPNTEAFF
. 12 TRBJ2-1 TRBD2 TRBV6-2/TRBV6-3 TGTGCCAGCAGCGGACTAGTCAATGAGCAGTTCTTC CASSGLVNEQFF
many 17 TRBJ1-4 . TRBV11-3 TGTGCCAGCAGCTTAGGACAGCAGAACCAAGCTAATGAAAAACTGTTTTTT CASSLGQQNQANEKLFF
. 14 TRBJ2-7 . TRBV12-3/TRBV12-4 TGTGCCAGCAGCGACACAGGGCGCAGCGGCGAGCAGTACTTC CASSDTGRSGEQYF
many 14 TRBJ1-5 . TRBV6-1 TGTGCCAGCAGTGCTGAGGTTAGCAATCAGCCCCAGCATTTT CASSAEVSNQPQHF
few 15 TRBJ2-1 TRBD1 TRBV6-5 TGTGCCAGCAGTTATGAGACAGGGGTCTACAATGAGCAGTTCTTC CASSYETGVYNEQFF
few 14 TRBJ2-3 . TRBV28 TGTGCCAGCCATACTAGGGGGGCCACAGATACGCAGTATTTT CASHTRGATDTQYF
many 13 TRBJ2-5 . TRBV7-2 TGTGCCAGCAGCTCCGGGGTCCAAGAGACCCAGTACTTC CASSSGVQETQYF
many 13 TRBJ2-7 . TRBV11-3 TGTGCCAGCAGCTTAGGAGGCCGGGACGAGCAGTACTTC CASSLGGRDEQYF
few 14 TRBJ2-1 TRBD1 TRBV29-1 TGCAGCGTTGGTCGGGGACAGGGCTACAATGAGCAGTTCTTC CSVGRGQGYNEQFF
. 14 TRBJ2-1 TRBD1 TRBV28 TGTGCCAGCAGTTCCGCGGACAGGGTGGGTGAGCAGTTCTTC CASSSADRVGEQFF
many 13 TRBJ2-7 TRBD1 TRBV5-1 TGCGCCAGCGGCGGGACAGGCCAAGGGGAGCAGTACTTC CASGGTGQGEQYF
many 13 TRBJ2-3 . TRBV7-2 TGTGCCAGCAGCCCCAGTCGAGGGGATACGCAGTATTTT CASSPSRGDTQYF
many 16 TRBJ1-2 TRBD1 TRBV5-1 TGCGCCAGCAGCCCGCGGGAGACAGGGGGCCCGAGTGGCTACACCTTC CASSPRETGGPSGYTF
many 17 TRBJ2-2 . TRBV7-9 TGTGCCAGCAGCCCATACAGGGAGTTCCCGAACACCGGGGAGCTGTTTTTT CASSPYREFPNTGELFF
few 12 TRBJ2-7 TRBD1 TRBV28 TGTGCCAGCGGGACAGGGAACTACGAGCAGTACTTC CASGTGNYEQYF
. 14 TRBJ1-2 . TRBV6-8 TGTGCCAGCAGTTACGACAGGAGTGGCTATGGCTACACCTTC CASSYDRSGYGYTF
many 16 TRBJ1-5 TRBD1 TRBV7-2 TGTGCCAGCAGCTTAGTTGGGGGACAGGCTAATCAGCCCCAGCATTTT CASSLVGGQANQPQHF
. 17 TRBJ2-2 TRBD1 TRBV20-1 TGCAGTGCTTTCCCTATGGGACAGGGGGTGGACACCGGGGAGCTGTTTTTT CSAFPMGQGVDTGELFF
many 14 TRBJ2-1 . TRBV27 TGTGCCAGCAGACAGGTGTCGTCCTACAATGAGCAGTTCTTC CASRQVSSYNEQFF
many 13 TRBJ1-2 . TRBV11-2 TGTGCCAGCAGCCAACAGGCTAACTATGGCTACACCTTC CASSQQANYGYTF
many 15 TRBJ1-5 TRBD1 TRBV7-6 TGTGCCAGCAGCTTGGGTTCAGGACAGGGATCTCCCCAGCATTTT CASSLGSGQGSPQHF
few 13 TRBJ1-5 . TRBV20-1 TGCAGTGCTAGATGGACAGAAAATCAGCCCCAGCATTTT CSARWTENQPQHF
few 18 TRBJ2-1 TRBD1 TRBV11-3 TGTGCCAGCAGCCAATCAAGTCCCGGGACAGGGGGTAAGGATGAGCAGTTCTTC CASSQSSPGTGGKDEQFF
few 12 TRBJ2-5 . TRBV7-2 TGTGCCAGCACCTGGGGAAGGGAGACCCAGTACTTC CASTWGRETQYF
many 20 TRBJ1-2 TRBD1 TRBV6-2/TRBV6-3 TGTGCCAGCAGTTACTCGAAAAGGGACAGACCTTCGGAGCTATCATATGGCTACACCTTC CASSYSKRDRPSELSYGYTF
many 18 TRBJ1-2 . TRBV7-8 TGTGCCAGCAGCTTAGTTACTCGTGGGGGGGGCGCGGGCTATGGCTACACCTTC CASSLVTRGGGAGYGYTF
few 14 TRBJ2-1 TRBD2 TRBV7-9 TGTGCCAGCACTAGCGGCAGCTCCTACAATGAGCAGTTCTTC CASTSGSSYNEQFF
many 15 TRBJ1-2 . TRBV24-1 TGTGCCACCAGCCCTTCTAGCAAGATAGACTATGGCTACACCTTC CATSPSSKIDYGYTF
. 15 TRBJ2-7 . TRBV6-6 TGTGCCAGCAGATTCAACCAGGGGAGATCCTACGAGCAGTACTTC CASRFNQGRSYEQYF
many 16 TRBJ2-1 . TRBV7-9 TGTGCCAGCAGCTCGGGATCGCACGGGGGCATCAATGAGCAGTTCTTC CASSSGSHGGINEQFF
many 14 TRBJ2-4 . TRBV7-2 TGTGCCAGCAGCTTTATAGCGACCAAAAACATTCAGTACTTC CASSFIATKNIQYF
few 13 TRBJ2-7 TRBD1 TRBV10-3 TGTGCCATCAGTGAACAGGGGGAAAACGAGCAGTACTTC CAISEQGENEQYF
many 14 TRBJ2-5 . TRBV15 TGTGCCACCCGTGGTCCGGGGCGACAAGAGACCCAGTACTTC CATRGPGRQETQYF
many 15 TRBJ2-1 . TRBV7-2 TGTGCCAGCAGCTTAAGGGGCCCTCTGTTTCATGAGCAGTTCTTC CASSLRGPLFHEQFF
many 12 TRBJ2-1 . TRBV19 TGTGCCAGTAGTCGGGCCTACAATGAGCAGTTCTTC CASSRAYNEQFF
many 16 TRBJ1-6 . TRBV7-2 TGTGCCAGCAGCTTAGGTTCTCCAGGGTCAGGTTCACCCCTCCACTTT CASSLGSPGSGSPLHF
. 14 TRBJ2-3 . TRBV5-1 TGCGCCAGCAGCTTGCATCGGGGGACAGATACGCAGTATTTT CASSLHRGTDTQYF
few 10 TRBJ1-1 . TRBV29-1 TGCAGCGCAGCTAACACTGAAGCTTTCTTT CSAANTEAFF
many 12 TRBJ2-1 . TRBV20-1 TGCAGTGCTAAGGCTAGCAGGGCCGAGCAGTTCTTC CSAKASRAEQFF
few 15 TRBJ2-2 TRBD1 TRBV5-1 TGCGCCAGCAGCTTGACAGGGGACAACACCGGGGAGCTGTTTTTT CASSLTGDNTGELFF
many 16 TRBJ2-7 TRBD1 TRBV4-3 TGCGCCAGCAGCCCAAACTGGGGACAGGACGCCTACGAGCAGTACTTC CASSPNWGQDAYEQYF